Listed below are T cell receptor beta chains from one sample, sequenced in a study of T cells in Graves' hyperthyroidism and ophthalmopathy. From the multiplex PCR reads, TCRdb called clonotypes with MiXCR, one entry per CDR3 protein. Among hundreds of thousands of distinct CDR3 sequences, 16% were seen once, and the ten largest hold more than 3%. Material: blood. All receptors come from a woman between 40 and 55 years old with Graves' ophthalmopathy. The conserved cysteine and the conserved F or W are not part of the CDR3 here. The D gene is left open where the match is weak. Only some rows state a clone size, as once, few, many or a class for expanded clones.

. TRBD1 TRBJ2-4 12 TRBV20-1 SASTQGALNIQY
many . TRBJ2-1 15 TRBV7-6 ASSLRFRGSSYNEQF
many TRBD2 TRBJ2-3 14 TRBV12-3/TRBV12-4 ASSLAQREVTDTQY
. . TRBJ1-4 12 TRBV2 ASSELATNEKLF
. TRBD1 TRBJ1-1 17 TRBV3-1 ASSQVYYRGRQVNTEAF
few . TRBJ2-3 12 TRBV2 ASRDKSFTDTQY
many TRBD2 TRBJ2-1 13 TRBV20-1 SAYPGTTSMNEQF
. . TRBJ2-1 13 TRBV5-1 ASQLSTVSYNEQF
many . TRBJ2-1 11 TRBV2 ASSEARSNEQF
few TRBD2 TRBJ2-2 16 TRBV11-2 ASSGALLAGEITGELF
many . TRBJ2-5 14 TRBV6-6 ASSYSSGTPLKTQY
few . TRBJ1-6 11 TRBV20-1 SAQGPYNSPLH
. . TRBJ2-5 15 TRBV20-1 SARDWGAGVRQETQY
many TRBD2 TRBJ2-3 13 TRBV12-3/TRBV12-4 ASSLGLAGGDTQY
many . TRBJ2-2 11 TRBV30 AWSVLRAGELF
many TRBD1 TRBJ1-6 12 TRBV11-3 ASSSGTGGSPLH
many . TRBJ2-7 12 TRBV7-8 ASSRTGTNYEQY
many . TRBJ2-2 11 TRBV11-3 ASSPGNTGELF
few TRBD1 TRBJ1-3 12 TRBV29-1 RVPGGHSGNTIY
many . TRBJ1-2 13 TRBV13 ASSSRDTPYHGYT
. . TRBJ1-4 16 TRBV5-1 ASSLVPAEGRESEKLF
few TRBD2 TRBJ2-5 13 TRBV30 AWESVAGGQETQY
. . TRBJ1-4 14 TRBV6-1 ASSFPRTADNEKLF
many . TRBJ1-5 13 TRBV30 AWSDLGPINQPQH
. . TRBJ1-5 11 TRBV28 ASSPVSGGSQH
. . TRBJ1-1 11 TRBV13 ASSLLTVTEAF
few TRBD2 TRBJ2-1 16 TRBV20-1 SARDPLSSGSGGDEQF
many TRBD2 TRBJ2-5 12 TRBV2 ASSLADNQETQY
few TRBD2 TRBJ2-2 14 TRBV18 ASSPGAGENTGELF
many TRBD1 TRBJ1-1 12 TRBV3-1 ASSTWTGGTEAF
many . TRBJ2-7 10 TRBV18 ASSRAQGEQY
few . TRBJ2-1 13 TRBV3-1 ASSQEIAPYNEQF
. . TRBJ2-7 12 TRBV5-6 ASSWPIRGGEQY
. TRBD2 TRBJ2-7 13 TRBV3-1 ASSQRLAGRYEQY
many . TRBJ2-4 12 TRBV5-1 ASAPRGGWNIQY
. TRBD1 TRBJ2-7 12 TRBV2 ASRGRQGDYEQY
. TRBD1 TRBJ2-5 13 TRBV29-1 SVLRTGFGQETQY
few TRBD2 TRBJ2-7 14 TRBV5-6 ASSFRAGGATYEQY
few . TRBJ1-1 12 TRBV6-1 ASTEAFRGAEAF
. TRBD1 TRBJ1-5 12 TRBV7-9 ASSLRDSTGPQH
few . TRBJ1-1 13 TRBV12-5 ASGPLGEVGTEAF
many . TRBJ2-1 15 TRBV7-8 ASSQSPPGVGNNEQF
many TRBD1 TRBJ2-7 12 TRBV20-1 SARGRTGPYEQY
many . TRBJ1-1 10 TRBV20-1 SAISGATEAF
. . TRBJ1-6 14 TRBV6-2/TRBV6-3 ASSWGQSSYNSPLH
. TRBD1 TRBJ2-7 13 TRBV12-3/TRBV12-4 ASSFDRGPTYEQY
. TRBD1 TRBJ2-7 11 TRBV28 ASSFEGAREQY
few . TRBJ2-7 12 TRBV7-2 ASSPSRIRYEQY
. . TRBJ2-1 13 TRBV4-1 ASSQVADQQYEQF
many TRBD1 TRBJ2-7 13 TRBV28 ASSAPGTVSYEQY